The 5 T cell receptor beta chains below were found in one sample sequenced in a study of low-dose radiotherapy and immunotherapy resistance in tumors. The time point: before trial treatment. Alpha- and beta-chain coverage of first-strand cDNA came from TRAV- and TRBV-specific primers. It was with a constant-region primer and a V-primer adapter that TCRs were amplified over approximately 18 PCR cycles. In TCRdb, the reads were re-called with MiXCR into one record per CDR3 protein. This table has about 60,000 distinct CDR3 sequences, 20% to 25% appearing once. The sequences come from PBMCs, collected before treatment. The receptors shown here come from a male donor with prostate cancer.

This clonotype was picked up a small number of times. V gene TRBV2 combines with J gene TRBJ2-1, with TRBD2 as a possible D gene (6 bases). The CDR3 is 16 amino acids. V lost 3 bases and J 7 bases, leaving 19 bases between the germline ends. CDR1 and CDR2 (germline): SNHLY, FYNNEI. The CDR3 is CASSEWPGRSRNEQFF. The CDR3 nucleotides are TGTGCCAGCAGTGAGTGGCCAGGGAGGTCCCGAAATGAGCAGTTCTTC.

This clonotype was seen repeatedly, ten times or more. V is TRBV29-1 and J is TRBJ1-4; D gene unclear. CDR3 length equals 12 residues. From germline, CDR1 is SQVTM and CDR2 ANQGSEA. The V gene lost 3 bases and the J gene lost 11 bases, with 13 bases spanning the gap. DNA of the CDR3: TGCAGCGTTGAGTTTATGGGAGGGAAACTGTTTTTT. Protein product: CSVEFMGGKLFF.

Of note for this clonotype: The likely explanation is a read error, given a far larger clone one base away. The chain recombines TRBV5-1 with TRBJ2-1; 7 positions agree with TRBD2. The germline gives CDR1 SGHRS, CDR2 YFSETQ. The CDR3 loop spans 12 amino acids. The V gene end was trimmed by 0 bases and the J gene end by 10 bases; junction bases not matched to a gene: 1. The CDR3 region is CASSLGGGEQFF. CDR3 DNA sequence: TGCGCCAGCAGCTTGGGCGGGGGAGAGCAGTTCTTC.

CDR3 sequence: CASSEGSLNTEAFF. The CDR3 coding sequence is TGCGCCAGCAGTGAAGGCAGCCTGAACACTGAAGCTTTCTTT. The chain employs TRBV10-1 and TRBJ1-1, with no clear D. CDR1 is WNHNN and CDR2 is SYGVQD in the germline V gene (reference sequence). The CDR3 length is 14 residues. With 3 bases removed from V and 0 bases from J, the gap between germline ends came to 8 bases.

A remark on this clonotype: It is likely a read error: a sequence one base away is far more abundant. The rearrangement joins TRBV7-2 to TRBJ2-1; a possible D gene is TRBD1 (6 bases). The DNA end is more similar to TRBJ2-5, so the J call may be wrong. The germline gives CDR1 SGHTA, CDR2 FQGNSA. The CDR3 totals 15 residues. The CDR3 bases are TGTGCCAGCAGCTTAGGGGGACACTCACAAGAGACCCAGTACTTC. Protein product: CASSLGGHSQETQYF.